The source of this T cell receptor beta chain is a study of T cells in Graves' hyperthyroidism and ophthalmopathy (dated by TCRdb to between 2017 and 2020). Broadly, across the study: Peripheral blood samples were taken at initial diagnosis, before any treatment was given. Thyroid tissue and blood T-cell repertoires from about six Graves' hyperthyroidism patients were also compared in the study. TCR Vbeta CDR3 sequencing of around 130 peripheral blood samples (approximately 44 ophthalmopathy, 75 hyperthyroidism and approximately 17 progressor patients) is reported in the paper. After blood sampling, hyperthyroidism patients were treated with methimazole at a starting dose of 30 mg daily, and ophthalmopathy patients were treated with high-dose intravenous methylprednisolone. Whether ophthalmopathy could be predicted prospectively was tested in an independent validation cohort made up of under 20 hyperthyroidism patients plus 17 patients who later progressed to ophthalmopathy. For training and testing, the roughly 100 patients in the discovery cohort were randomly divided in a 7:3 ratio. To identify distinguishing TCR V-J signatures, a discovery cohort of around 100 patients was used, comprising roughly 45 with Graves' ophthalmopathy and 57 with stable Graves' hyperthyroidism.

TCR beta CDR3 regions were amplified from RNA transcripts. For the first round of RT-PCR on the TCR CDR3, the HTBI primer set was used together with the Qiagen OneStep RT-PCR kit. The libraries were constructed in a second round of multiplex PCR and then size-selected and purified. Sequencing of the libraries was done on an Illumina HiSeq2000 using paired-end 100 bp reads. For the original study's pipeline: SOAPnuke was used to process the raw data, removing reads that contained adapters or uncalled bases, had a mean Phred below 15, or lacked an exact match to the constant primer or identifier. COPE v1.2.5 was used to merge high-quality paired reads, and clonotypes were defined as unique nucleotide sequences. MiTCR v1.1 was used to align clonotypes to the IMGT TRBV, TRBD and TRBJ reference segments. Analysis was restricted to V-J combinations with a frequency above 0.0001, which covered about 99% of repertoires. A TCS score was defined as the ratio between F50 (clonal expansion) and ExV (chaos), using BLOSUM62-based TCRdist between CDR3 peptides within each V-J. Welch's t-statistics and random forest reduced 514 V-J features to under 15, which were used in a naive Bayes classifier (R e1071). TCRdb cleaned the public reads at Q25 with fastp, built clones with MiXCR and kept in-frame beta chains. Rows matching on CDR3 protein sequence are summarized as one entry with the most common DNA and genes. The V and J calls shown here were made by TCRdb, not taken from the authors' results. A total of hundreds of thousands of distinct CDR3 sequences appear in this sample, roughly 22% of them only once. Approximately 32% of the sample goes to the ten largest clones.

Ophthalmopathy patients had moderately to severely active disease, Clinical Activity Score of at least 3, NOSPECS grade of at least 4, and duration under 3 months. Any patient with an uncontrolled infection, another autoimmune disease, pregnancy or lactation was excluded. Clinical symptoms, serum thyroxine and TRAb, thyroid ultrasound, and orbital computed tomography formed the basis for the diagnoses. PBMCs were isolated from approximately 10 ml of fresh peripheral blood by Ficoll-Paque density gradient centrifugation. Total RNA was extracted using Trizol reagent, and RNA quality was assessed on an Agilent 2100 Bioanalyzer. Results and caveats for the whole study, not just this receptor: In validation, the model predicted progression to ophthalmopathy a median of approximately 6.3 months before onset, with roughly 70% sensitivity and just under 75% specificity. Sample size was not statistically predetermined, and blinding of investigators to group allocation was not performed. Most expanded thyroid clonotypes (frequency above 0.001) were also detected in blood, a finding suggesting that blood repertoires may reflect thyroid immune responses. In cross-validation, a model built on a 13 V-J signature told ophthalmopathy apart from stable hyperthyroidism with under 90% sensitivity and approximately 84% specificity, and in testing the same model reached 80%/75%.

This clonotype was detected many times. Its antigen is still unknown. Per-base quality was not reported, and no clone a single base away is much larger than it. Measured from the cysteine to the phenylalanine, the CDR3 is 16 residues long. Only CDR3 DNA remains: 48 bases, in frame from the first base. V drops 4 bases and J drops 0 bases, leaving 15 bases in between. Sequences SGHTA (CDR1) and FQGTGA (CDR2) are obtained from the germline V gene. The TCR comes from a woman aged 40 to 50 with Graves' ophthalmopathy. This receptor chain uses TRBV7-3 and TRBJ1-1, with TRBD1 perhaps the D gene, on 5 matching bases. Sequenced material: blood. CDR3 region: CASSSKGISMNTEAFF. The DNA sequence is TGTGCCAGCAGCTCAAAGGGGATAAGCATGAACACTGAAGCTTTCTTT.